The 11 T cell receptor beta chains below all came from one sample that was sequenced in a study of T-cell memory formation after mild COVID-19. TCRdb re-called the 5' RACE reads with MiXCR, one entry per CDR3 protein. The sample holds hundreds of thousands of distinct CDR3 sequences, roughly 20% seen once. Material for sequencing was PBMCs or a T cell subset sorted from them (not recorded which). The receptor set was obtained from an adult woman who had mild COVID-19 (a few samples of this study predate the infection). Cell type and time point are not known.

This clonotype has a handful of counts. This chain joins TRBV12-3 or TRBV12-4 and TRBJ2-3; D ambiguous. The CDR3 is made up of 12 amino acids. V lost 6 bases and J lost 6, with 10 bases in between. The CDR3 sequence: CASSPAVDTQYF. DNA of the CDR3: TGTGCCAGCAGCCCCGCTGTGGATACGCAGTATTTT.

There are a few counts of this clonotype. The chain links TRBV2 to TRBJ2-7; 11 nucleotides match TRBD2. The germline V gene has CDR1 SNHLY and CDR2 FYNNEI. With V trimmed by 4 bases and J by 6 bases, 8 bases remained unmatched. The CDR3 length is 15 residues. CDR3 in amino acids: CASSAGTSGRGEQYF. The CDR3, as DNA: TGTGCCAGCAGTGCCGGGACTAGCGGTAGGGGCGAGCAGTACTTC. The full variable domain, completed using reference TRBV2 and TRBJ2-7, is EPEVTQTPSHQVTQMGQEVILRCVPISNHLYFYWYRQILGQKVEFLVSFYNNEISEKSEIFDDQFSVERPDGSNFTLKIRSTKLEDSAMYFCASSAGTSGRGEQYFGPGTRLTVT.

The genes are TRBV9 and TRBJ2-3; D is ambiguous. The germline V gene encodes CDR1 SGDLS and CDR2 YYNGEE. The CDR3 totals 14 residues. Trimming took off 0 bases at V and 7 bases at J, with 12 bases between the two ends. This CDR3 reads CASSVDFLLNTQYF. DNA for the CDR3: TGTGCCAGCAGCGTAGACTTTCTCCTGAATACGCAGTATTTT.

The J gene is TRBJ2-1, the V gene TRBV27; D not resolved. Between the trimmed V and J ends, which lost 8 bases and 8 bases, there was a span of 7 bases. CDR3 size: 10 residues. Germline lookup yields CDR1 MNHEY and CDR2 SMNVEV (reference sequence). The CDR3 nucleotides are TGTGCCAGCGGAGTTGATGAGCAGTTCTTC. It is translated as CASGVDEQFF.

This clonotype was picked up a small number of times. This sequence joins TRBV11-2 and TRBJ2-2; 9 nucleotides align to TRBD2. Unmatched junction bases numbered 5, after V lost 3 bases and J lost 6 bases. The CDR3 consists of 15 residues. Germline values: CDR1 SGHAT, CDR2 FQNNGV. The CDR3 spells CASSFAGGLAGELFF. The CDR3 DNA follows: TGTGCCAGCAGCTTCGCGGGGGGGCTAGCCGGGGAGCTGTTTTTT. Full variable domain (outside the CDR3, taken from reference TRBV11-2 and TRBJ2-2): EAGVAQSPRYKIIEKRQSVAFWCNPISGHATLYWYQQILGQGPKLLIQFQNNGVVDDSQLPKDRFSAERLKGVDSTLKIQPAKLEDSAVYLCASSFAGGLAGELFFGEGSRLTVL.

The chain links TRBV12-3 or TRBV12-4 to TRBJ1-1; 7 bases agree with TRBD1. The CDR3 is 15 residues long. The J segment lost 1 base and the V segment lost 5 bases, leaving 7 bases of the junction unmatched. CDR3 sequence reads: CASSAIQGKNTEAFF. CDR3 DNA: TGTGCCAGCAGTGCAATACAGGGGAAGAACACTGAAGCTTTCTTT.

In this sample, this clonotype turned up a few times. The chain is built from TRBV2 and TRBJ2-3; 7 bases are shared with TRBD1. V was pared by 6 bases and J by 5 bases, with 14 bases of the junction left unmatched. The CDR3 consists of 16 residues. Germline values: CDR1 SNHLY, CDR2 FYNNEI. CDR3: CASSDPGTARQDTQYF. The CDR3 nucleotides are TGTGCCAGCAGCGACCCCGGGACAGCCCGACAAGATACGCAGTATTTT.

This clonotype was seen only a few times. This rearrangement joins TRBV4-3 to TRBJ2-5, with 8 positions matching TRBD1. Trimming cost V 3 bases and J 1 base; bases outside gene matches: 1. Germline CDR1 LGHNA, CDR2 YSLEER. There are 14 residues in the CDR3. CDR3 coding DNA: TGCGCCAGCAGCCAGGGGACAGGCCAAGAGACCCAGTACTTC. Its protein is CASSQGTGQETQYF.

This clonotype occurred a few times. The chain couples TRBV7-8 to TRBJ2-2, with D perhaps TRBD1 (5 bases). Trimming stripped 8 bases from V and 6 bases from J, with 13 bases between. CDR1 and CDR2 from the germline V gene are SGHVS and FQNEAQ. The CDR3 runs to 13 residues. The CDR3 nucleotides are TGTGCCAGCGGGCCAGGGTTACCCGGGGAGCTGTTTTTT. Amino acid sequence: CASGPGLPGELFF.

The CDR3 DNA reads TGTGCCAGCTCACCGAAACTCAAGGGAGAAGAAAAACTGTTTTTT. Its translation: CASSPKLKGEEKLFF. The rearrangement uses TRBV18 and TRBJ1-4; D gene unclear. Deletions cut 3 bases from V and 8 bases from J, with 16 bases between. Germline values: CDR1 KGHSH, CDR2 LQKENI. The CDR3 loop spans 15 amino acids.

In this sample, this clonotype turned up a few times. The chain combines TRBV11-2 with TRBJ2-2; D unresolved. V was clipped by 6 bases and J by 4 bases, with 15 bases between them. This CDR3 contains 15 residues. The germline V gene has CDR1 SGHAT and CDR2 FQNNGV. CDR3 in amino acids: CASRPDAPGTGELFF. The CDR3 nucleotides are TGTGCCAGCAGGCCCGACGCCCCGGGCACCGGGGAGCTGTTTTTT.